This TCR beta chain was recorded in a study of circulating and synovial CD4+ cells in juvenile arthritis. Assay used: immunoSEQ multiplex PCR; TCRdb lists only in-frame clones, some missing. Here the sample spans some 35,000 clones, about 95% being singletons. Germline assignment: CDR1 ENHRY and CDR2 SYGVKD. V lost 5 bases and J 5 bases, leaving 15 bases between the germline ends. The CDR3 length is 14 residues. Patients with active juvenile idiopathic arthritis donated these samples. Study-level findings and limits: These repertoires were less diverse than bulk blood CD4 repertoires.

This clone came up once. Its specificity is not known. The chain carries TRBV10-3 and TRBJ2-5, with D perhaps matching TRBD2 (6 bases). The clonotype comes from a human donor with juvenile idiopathic arthritis. The specimen was CD4+ T cells from blood. CDR3 coding DNA: TGTGCCATCAGTCGTCCTAGCGAACGGGAGACCCAGTACTTC. Translating gives CAISRPSERETQYF.